This record covers a single T cell receptor beta chain. With 7 bases removed from V and 2 bases from J, the gap between germline ends came to 11 bases. The germline V gene has CDR1 SQVTM and CDR2 ANQGSEA. The CDR3 runs to 12 residues. This entry is derived from a study of T cells in Graves' hyperthyroidism and ophthalmopathy. Researchers took RNA transcripts and amplified the TCR beta CDR3 regions from them. HTBI primers were employed in a first-round RT-PCR of the TCR CDR3. Each CDR3 protein is one row after TCRdb ran MiXCR on the multiplex PCR reads. Of about 400,000 distinct CDR3 sequences detected, less than 20% appear once; the ten largest clones hold 28%. Among the patients, aged 18 to 65, hyperthyroidism was newly diagnosed and had lasted under 2 months. It was 8.5 to 10 ml of fresh peripheral blood that supplied the PBMCs.

The chain links TRBV29-1 to TRBJ1-2; no definite D call. This clonotype originated in a woman under 30 with Graves' hyperthyroidism that later progressed to Graves' ophthalmopathy. Sequencing input: blood. The CDR3 DNA is TGCAGCGCTGGGAGTTTAAACTATGGCTACACCTTC. It specifies CSAGSLNYGYTF.